The rows below give T cell receptor beta chains drawn from one sample of a study of blood T cell repertoires in COVID-19. Produced via immunoSEQ multiplex PCR; TCRdb's table is partial and in-frame only. The sample has 200,000 to 250,000 clones; roughly 86% are singletons. Source material: peripheral blood. The receptors originated from a man at least 80 years old with acute or convalescent COVID-19. Both conserved end residues are part of each CDR3. The D gene is left open where the match is weak. Only part of the rows carry a size: once, few, many, or a class if the clone is expanded.

clone_size	v_call	j_call	d_call	cdr3_aa	cdr3_nt
-	TRBV18	TRBJ1-1	-	CASSRDRDGRNTEAFF	TGTGCCAGCTCACGGGATCGGGACGGGAGGAACACTGAAGCTTTCTTT
-	TRBV5-4	TRBJ2-7	TRBD1	CASSSPKVGQGYEQYF	TGTGCCAGCAGCAGCCCCAAGGTCGGACAGGGATACGAGCAGTACTTC
-	TRBV9	TRBJ1-1	-	CASSVGESNTEAFF	TGTGCCAGCAGCGTAGGAGAGTCGAACACTGAAGCTTTCTTT
-	TRBV9	TRBJ1-5	-	CASSVAPVGGQPQHF	TGTGCCAGCAGCGTAGCTCCGGTCGGGGGGCAGCCCCAGCATTTT
-	TRBV4-2	TRBJ1-2	TRBD1	CASSQGGQGQGTYGYTF	TGTGCCAGCAGCCAGGGGGGCCAAGGACAGGGAACCTATGGCTACACCTTC
-	TRBV6-2/TRBV6-3	TRBJ1-6	TRBD1	CASSYRTGPTSPLHF	TGTGCCAGCAGTTACCGGACAGGGCCTACTTCACCCCTCCACTTT
once	TRBV3-1/TRBV3-2	TRBJ2-2	-	CASSQVSEELFF	TGTGCCAGCAGCCAAGTAAGCGAGGAGCTGTTTTTT
once	TRBV18	TRBJ1-3	-	CASSPQRGNSGNTIYF	TGTGCCAGCTCACCACAGCGGGGGAACTCTGGAAACACCATATATTTT
-	TRBV6-1	TRBJ1-3	TRBD1	CASSATGTGVGNTIYF	TGTGCCAGCAGTGCCACCGGGACAGGGGTAGGAAACACCATATATTTT
few	TRBV3-1/TRBV3-2	TRBJ2-3	TRBD2	CASSQGAGADTQYF	TGTGCCAGCAGCCAAGGAGCGGGAGCAGATACGCAGTATTTT
-	TRBV29-1	TRBJ2-1	TRBD2	CSVEGGITYNEQFF	TGCAGCGTTGAGGGGGGGATAACCTACAATGAGCAGTTCTTC
-	TRBV19	TRBJ2-2	TRBD2	CASSTGLAGTGELFF	TGTGCCAGTAGCACGGGACTAGCGGGCACCGGGGAGCTGTTTTTT
-	TRBV5-4	TRBJ2-1	-	CAMSSGRGRVYNEQFF	TGTGCCATGAGCTCTGGTAGAGGGCGAGTTTACAATGAGCAGTTCTTC
few	TRBV9	TRBJ2-5	TRBD2	CASSPRERGGETQYF	TGTGCCAGCAGCCCCCGGGAGCGGGGGGGAGAGACCCAGTACTTC
-	TRBV18	TRBJ1-2	TRBD1	CASSPGTADYGYTF	TGTGCCAGCTCACCAGGGACAGCGGACTATGGCTACACCTTC
once	TRBV28	TRBJ1-6	-	CASSSPGSYNSPLHF	TGTGCCAGCAGTTCCCCGGGCTCCTATAATTCACCCCTCCACTTT
-	TRBV9	TRBJ1-6	TRBD1	CASSPSGTVENSPLHF	TGTGCCAGCAGCCCCTCCGGGACAGTAGAGAATTCACCCCTCCACTTT
few	TRBV5-1	TRBJ1-5	-	CASSSGVNQPQHF	TGCGCCAGCAGCTCAGGGGTTAATCAGCCCCAGCATTTT
few	TRBV27	TRBJ2-5	TRBD2	CASSLSAGALETQYF	TGTGCCAGCAGTTTATCGGCGGGAGCCTTGGAGACCCAGTACTTC
-	TRBV7-2	TRBJ2-3	TRBD2	CASSLGEAGYSDTQYF	TGTGCCAGCAGCTTAGGAGAAGCGGGATATTCGGATACGCAGTATTTT
few	TRBV27	TRBJ1-6	TRBD1	CASSPRGQGRSPLHF	TGTGCCAGCAGCCCCCGGGGACAGGGGAGATCACCCCTCCACTTT
-	TRBV3-1/TRBV3-2	TRBJ1-1	-	CASRVGSLKNTEAFF	TGTGCCAGCCGAGTGGGGAGCCTAAAGAACACTGAAGCTTTCTTT
-	TRBV5-1	TRBJ2-7	TRBD2	CASSLGASGGVMQYF	TGCGCCAGCAGCTTGGGTGCTAGCGGGGGGGTAATGCAGTACTTC
-	TRBV2	TRBJ2-2	-	CASSADITGELFF	TGTGCCAGCAGCGCGGACATAACCGGGGAGCTGTTTTTT
-	TRBV5-1	TRBJ2-7	TRBD1	CASSPSGQGGEQYF	TGCGCCAGCAGCCCGTCGGGACAGGGAGGCGAGCAGTACTTC
-	TRBV28	TRBJ1-2	TRBD1	CASTLLRQGYGYTF	TGTGCCAGCACCCTTCTTAGACAGGGGTATGGCTACACCTTC
-	TRBV9	TRBJ1-2	-	CASSVAVSGGYTF	TGTGCCAGCAGCGTAGCGGTATCGGGGGGCTACACCTTC
once	TRBV3-1/TRBV3-2	TRBJ1-6	-	CASSQGTSNSPLHF	TGTGCCAGCAGCCAAGGAACAAGTAATTCACCCCTCCACTTT
few	TRBV19	TRBJ2-1	-	CASTPEQSSYNEQFF	TGTGCCAGTACCCCAGAACAGTCCTCCTACAATGAGCAGTTCTTC
-	TRBV9	TRBJ1-1	-	CASSVQITTEAFF	TGTGCCAGCAGCGTTCAGATTACCACTGAAGCTTTCTTT
-	TRBV5-1	TRBJ2-5	-	CASSPLFQETQYF	TGCGCCAGCAGCCCCTTATTCCAAGAGACCCAGTACTTC
-	TRBV28	TRBJ2-7	-	CASRRGGSYEQYF	TGTGCCAGCAGGCGAGGGGGCTCCTACGAGCAGTACTTC
-	TRBV2	TRBJ2-2	-	CASGRGTGELFF	TGTGCCAGCGGTCGGGGAACCGGGGAGCTGTTTTTT
-	TRBV10-3	TRBJ1-2	TRBD1	CAISEGQELNYGYTF	TGTGCCATCAGTGAGGGACAGGAGCTTAACTATGGCTACACCTTC
-	TRBV5-1	TRBJ2-1	TRBD1	CASSLGQGNEQFF	TGCGCCAGCAGCTTAGGACAGGGGAATGAGCAGTTCTTC
few	TRBV2	TRBJ1-3	TRBD1	CASSVGDRSFRSGNTIYF	TGTGCCAGCAGTGTTGGGGACAGATCCTTCCGGTCGGGGAACACCATATATTTT
-	TRBV28	TRBJ1-5	-	CAIGAVRSNQPQHF	TGTGCCATAGGCGCGGTGCGCAGCAATCAGCCCCAGCATTTT
-	TRBV15	TRBJ2-6	TRBD1	CATSSGTVETGANVLTF	TGTGCCACCAGCAGCGGGACAGTTGAGACTGGGGCCAACGTCCTGACTTTC
-	TRBV7-2	TRBJ2-3	TRBD1	CASSLTGQGLIGDTQYF	TGTGCCAGCAGCTTAACCGGACAGGGACTTATCGGGGATACGCAGTATTTT
-	TRBV9	TRBJ1-2	-	CASSVGQLSGYTF	TGTGCCAGCAGCGTAGGACAGCTTTCAGGCTACACCTTC
-	TRBV3-1/TRBV3-2	TRBJ1-1	-	CASSQESRAFF	TGTGCCAGCAGCCAAGAGAGCAGGGCTTTCTTT
-	TRBV12-5	TRBJ2-1	-	CASGTDTRNEQFF	TGTGCTAGTGGTACCGACACCCGGAATGAGCAGTTCTTC
once	TRBV24-1	TRBJ2-3	TRBD2	CATSEGGTTDTQYF	TGTGCCACCAGTGAGGGGGGGACCACAGATACGCAGTATTTT
few	TRBV7-9	TRBJ1-2	-	CASSLEIVTGGRGYTF	TGTGCCAGCAGCTTAGAAATCGTGACGGGGGGTCGAGGCTACACCTTC
-	TRBV3-1/TRBV3-2	TRBJ1-5	-	CASSQGRQPQHF	TGTGCCAGCAGCCAGGGCAGGCAGCCCCAGCATTTT